A selection of T cell receptor beta chains follows, all from one sample in a study of long-term antiretroviral therapy in people with HIV. Generated by immunoSEQ multiplex PCR, the TCRdb table keeps only in-frame clones and is missing some. The data show roughly 38,000 clones, with roughly four fifths seen just once and about 12% held by the top ten. The sequencing used unsorted PBMCs, collected 0.3 years after starting antiretroviral therapy. These receptors were collected from a man younger than 35 with HIV. Both conserved end residues are part of each CDR3. The D gene is left open where the match is weak. Rows give clone size only sometimes, using once, few, many, or a class for an expanded clone.

TRBJ2-7 - TRBD2 TRBV27 CASSLWPGTSGEQYF TGTGCCAGCAGTTTATGGCCAGGGACTAGCGGTGAGCAGTACTTC
TRBJ1-1 once - TRBV5-1 CASSLMGYTEAFF TGCGCCAGCAGCTTGATGGGGTACACTGAAGCTTTCTTT
TRBJ1-1 - - TRBV5-1 CASSLLEGMNTEAFF TGCGCCAGCAGCTTGTTAGAGGGGATGAACACTGAAGCTTTCTTT
TRBJ2-1 once - TRBV7-2 CASSLTRAGPRGGNEQFF TGTGCCAGCAGCCTGACCCGGGCGGGGCCCAGAGGCGGCAATGAGCAGTTCTTC
TRBJ2-7 - TRBD1 TRBV5-1 CASSFRDRGHEQYF TGCGCCAGCAGCTTTCGGGACAGGGGCCACGAGCAGTACTTC
TRBJ1-4 medium-sized - TRBV2 CASSTPAEATNEKLFF TGTGCCAGCAGTACTCCCGCGGAGGCAACTAATGAAAAACTGTTTTTT
TRBJ1-2 - - TRBV28 CASSPQTARTGYTF TGTGCCAGCAGTCCCCAGACAGCTAGGACTGGCTACACCTTC
TRBJ2-5 once TRBD2 TRBV2 CASLRGGGGGTETQYF TGTGCCAGCTTGCGCGGGGGGGGAGGGGGTACGGAGACCCAGTACTTC
TRBJ2-2 - - TRBV9 CASSVGSRNTGELFF TGTGCCAGCAGCGTCGGATCGAGAAACACCGGGGAGCTGTTTTTT
TRBJ2-7 - TRBD2 TRBV7-9 CASSFGGGPRYEQYF TGTGCCAGCAGCTTTGGGGGAGGGCCCAGGTACGAGCAGTACTTC
TRBJ2-2 - TRBD1 TRBV6-4 CANRTGEQGTGELFF TGTGCCAACCGAACAGGGGAACAGGGCACCGGGGAGCTGTTTTTT
TRBJ2-1 - TRBD2 TRBV4-1 CASSQDAGGSHNEQFF TGCGCCAGCAGCCAAGATGCGGGGGGGAGCCACAATGAGCAGTTCTTC
TRBJ1-3 - TRBD1 TRBV7-9 CASSHRTGEVGGNTIYF TGTGCCAGCAGCCATCGGACAGGGGAGGTGGGTGGAAACACCATATATTTT
TRBJ2-7 - - TRBV2 CASSPSLQQYF TGTGCCAGCAGCCCCAGTCTACAGCAGTACTTC
TRBJ2-1 - - TRBV19 CASSIVEGAGGTYEQFF TGTGCCAGTAGTATAGTAGAGGGGGCGGGAGGTACGTATGAGCAGTTCTTC
TRBJ2-1 - TRBD2 TRBV30 CAWNGLAGVILSYNEQFF TGTGCCTGGAACGGACTAGCGGGAGTCATTCTATCCTACAATGAGCAGTTCTTC
TRBJ2-7 - - TRBV28 CASSLSRGPIHEQYF TGTGCCAGCAGTTTATCCCGGGGGCCTATACACGAGCAGTACTTC
TRBJ1-1 - - TRBV19 CATTGPGNTEAFF TGTGCCACTACAGGTCCGGGGAACACTGAAGCTTTCTTT
TRBJ2-7 - TRBD1 TRBV30 CAWSVGTGRAEQYF TGTGCCTGGAGTGTCGGGACAGGGAGAGCCGAGCAGTACTTC
TRBJ2-7 - - TRBV19 CASHPGPLFYEQYF TGTGCCAGCCACCCGGGACCTCTTTTCTACGAGCAGTACTTC
TRBJ2-3 - TRBD1 TRBV19 CASRRTGTVTDTQYF TGTGCCAGTAGACGGACAGGGACGGTCACAGATACGCAGTATTTT
TRBJ2-5 - TRBD2 TRBV12-5 CASGPSGQETQYF TGTGCTAGTGGCCCTAGCGGCCAAGAGACCCAGTACTTC
TRBJ2-7 few - TRBV28 CASSHLEPYF TGTGCCAGCAGTCACTTGGAGCCGTACTTC
TRBJ2-1 - - TRBV6-5 CASSYLLTGAYNEQFF TGTGCCAGCAGCTACCTCCTAACGGGAGCCTACAATGAGCAGTTCTTC
TRBJ2-3 - TRBD2 TRBV7-2 CASSDQLAGGRSDTQYF TGTGCCAGCAGCGACCAACTAGCGGGGGGGCGTTCAGATACGCAGTATTTT
TRBJ2-7 - TRBD1 TRBV30 CALGRTGAGHEQYF TGTGCGCTAGGCAGAACAGGGGCGGGCCACGAGCAGTACTTC
TRBJ1-2 once TRBD1 TRBV6-1 CASMPPQGRLYGYTF TGTGCCAGCATGCCCCCACAGGGGCGTTTGTATGGCTACACCTTC
TRBJ2-7 once - TRBV30 CAWSGIRGGEQYF TGTGCCTGGAGTGGGATCCGAGGAGGCGAGCAGTACTTC
TRBJ1-2 - - TRBV7-8 CASSTDTVATYGGYTF TGTGCCAGCAGCACAGACACCGTGGCCACCTATGGCGGCTACACCTTC
TRBJ2-7 - TRBD2 TRBV19 CASTPGETSGFYEQYF TGTGCCAGTACCCCAGGAGAAACTAGCGGTTTCTACGAGCAGTACTTC
TRBJ1-3 - - TRBV29-1 CSVESGFSGNTIYF TGCAGCGTTGAATCTGGTTTCTCTGGAAACACCATATATTTT
TRBJ2-7 - - TRBV29-1 CSVGSGDDTYEQYF TGCAGCGTCGGCTCAGGGGACGACACCTACGAGCAGTACTTC
TRBJ1-1 - TRBD1 TRBV27 CASSWDRGHRTEAFF TGTGCCAGCAGTTGGGACAGGGGGCATCGGACTGAAGCTTTCTTT
TRBJ1-5 - - TRBV7-8 CASSFTTGMDQPQHF TGTGCCAGCAGCTTCACGACAGGTATGGATCAGCCCCAGCATTTT
TRBJ2-1 - - TRBV2 CASCPGNSYNEQFF TGTGCCAGCTGTCCCGGAAACTCCTACAATGAGCAGTTCTTC
TRBJ2-5 - - TRBV5-1 CASSWKGLQETQYF TGCGCCAGCAGCTGGAAGGGGCTCCAAGAGACCCAGTACTTC
TRBJ2-7 - TRBD2 TRBV27 CASSLYSGSLSYEQYF TGTGCCAGCAGTTTATATAGCGGGAGCCTCTCCTACGAGCAGTACTTC
TRBJ2-2 few TRBD1 TRBV4-2 CASSSHRGPGELFF TGTGCCAGCAGCTCCCACAGGGGGCCCGGGGAGCTGTTTTTT
TRBJ2-1 - TRBD1 TRBV5-1 CASGTGVGFYNEQFF TGCGCCAGCGGAACAGGGGTGGGGTTTTACAATGAGCAGTTCTTC